Listed here are 25 T cell receptor beta chains from one sample, sequenced in a study of shared clonotypes between healthy human individuals. Here immunoSEQ multiplex PCR was the method, and the copy in TCRdb shows in-frame clones only, minus some. The sample lists 1,100,000 or so clones, around 82% occurring once. The sequenced material came from memory CD4+ T cells from PBMCs. Subset noted: CD45RA-negative fraction. The source is a man younger than 30 in good health. Some clones in this sample may be carry-over from other donors' samples.

The J gene is TRBJ2-2, the V gene TRBV4-1, with 12 nucleotides matching TRBD2. CDR3 length: 21 residues. Germline-derived CDR1 and CDR2 are MGHRA and YSYEKL. Unmatched junction bases numbered 17, after V lost 3 bases and J lost 3 bases. The CDR3 DNA is TGCGCCAGCAGCCAGACAGGCTTTCGTCTGTGGACTAGCGGGGACACCGGGGAGCTGTTTTTT. Amino acids: CASSQTGFRLWTSGDTGELFF.

The J gene is TRBJ2-2, the V gene TRBV6-6; D unresolved. Germline CDR1 reads MNHNY; CDR2 reads SVGAGI (reference sequence). V was clipped by 7 bases and J by 2 bases, with 5 bases between them. The CDR3 totals 12 residues. DNA for the CDR3: TGTGCCAGCACCCTCAACACCGGGGAGCTGTTTTTT. This encodes CASTLNTGELFF.

The chain combines TRBV28 with TRBJ1-5; 8 nucleotides line up with TRBD1. V lost 3 bases and J lost 6; bases outside the gene matches: 4. CDR3 length: 14 residues. The germline gives CDR1 MDHEN, CDR2 SYDVKM. CDR3 in amino acids: CASSFWQGAQPQHF. For the CDR3, the DNA is TGTGCCAGCAGTTTCTGGCAGGGGGCTCAGCCCCAGCATTTT.

There are a few counts of this clone. This chain joins TRBV5-1 and TRBJ2-3; 16 bases map to TRBD2. Per the germline V gene, CDR1 is SGHRS and CDR2 is YFSETQ. The CDR3 runs to 16 residues. Trimming at V came to 3 bases and at J to 6 bases, leaving 4 bases not matched to a gene. CDR3 amino acids: CASSYGTSGRADTQYF. The CDR3 nucleotides are TGCGCCAGCAGCTACGGGACTAGCGGGAGGGCCGATACGCAGTATTTT.

The V call is TRBV5-1, the J call TRBJ1-1; no reliable D call. CDR3 length: 11 amino acids. V shed 5 bases and J shed 6 bases, with 8 bases lying between them. Germline CDR1 is SGHRS and CDR2 is YFSETQ. The CDR3: CASRGFSEAFF. CDR3 sequence (DNA): TGCGCCAGCAGGGGGTTCTCTGAAGCTTTCTTT.

The CDR3 sequence: CASSPPWDRGTYNEQFF. The CDR3 DNA reads TGTGCCAGCAGTCCCCCCTGGGACAGGGGTACCTACAATGAGCAGTTCTTC. The chain combines TRBV27 with TRBJ2-1, with 10 bases that match TRBD1. The germline CDR1 and CDR2 sequences are MNHEY and SMNVEV (reference sequence). V shed 5 bases and J 2 bases; nucleotides not matched to a gene: 9. The CDR3 has 17 residues.

The J gene is TRBJ1-1, the V gene TRBV6-1; D is uncertain. This CDR3 is 13 amino acids long. V lost 8 bases to trimming and J lost 1 base, with 11 bases between them. CDR1 and CDR2 from the germline V gene are MNHNS and SASEGT. Here the CDR3 DNA reads TGTGCCAGCTGTCGGCTGCAGAACACTGAAGCTTTCTTT. Protein sequence: CASCRLQNTEAFF.

The CDR3 DNA follows: TGTGCCAGCAGCATCACTAGCGGGATCTACGAGCAGTACTTC. This gives the protein CASSITSGIYEQYF. The chain carries TRBV2 and TRBJ2-7, with 10 nucleotides matching TRBD2. Germline loops: CDR1 SNHLY, CDR2 FYNNEI. The CDR3 extends over 14 amino acids. The V gene end was trimmed by 6 bases and the J gene end by 3 bases; junction bases not matched to a gene: 5. Full variable domain (outside the CDR3, taken from reference TRBV2 and TRBJ2-7): EPEVTQTPSHQVTQMGQEVILRCVPISNHLYFYWYRQILGQKVEFLVSFYNNEISEKSEIFDDQFSVERPDGSNFTLKIRSTKLEDSAMYFCASSITSGIYEQYFGPGTRLTVT.

V is TRBV30 and J is TRBJ2-3; TRBD2 might be the D (5 bases). Trimming took 2 bases from V and 6 from J, leaving 9 bases between them. The CDR3 loop spans 12 amino acids. Germline V lookup: CDR1 GTSNPN, CDR2 SVGIG (reference sequence). CDR3 nucleotides: TGTGCCTGGAGTCGACTATTGGATACGCAGTATTTT. Its protein is CAWSRLLDTQYF.

There are a few counts of this clone. Other nucleotide sequences from this sample produce the same CDR3. This chain links TRBV7-3 with TRBJ2-1, with D perhaps TRBD2 (5 bases). This CDR3 is built from 16 residues. Germline CDR1 SGHTA, CDR2 FQGTGA. Trimming shortened V by 2 bases and J by 0 bases, and 11 bases separated the two germline ends. This CDR3 reads CASSLSSGGSYNEQFF. CDR3 DNA: TGTGCCAGCAGCTTATCCTCCGGAGGCTCCTACAATGAGCAGTTCTTC. The complete variable domain, with remaining parts taken from reference TRBV7-3 and TRBJ2-1, reads GAGVSQTPSNKVTEKGKYVELRCDPISGHTALYWYRQSLGQGPEFLIYFQGTGAADDSGLPNDRFFAVRPEGSVSTLKIQRTERGDSAVYLCASSLSSGGSYNEQFFGPGTRLTVL.

This clone was seen once. This may be a read error, as it is one base from a much larger clone. The same CDR3 is also encoded by other DNA sequences in this sample. CDR3 region: CASSPGPSYEQYF. CDR3 nucleotides: TGTGCCAGCTCACCAGGTCCTTCCTACGAGCAGTACTTC. This chain connects TRBV18 to TRBJ2-7; D unclear. V was clipped by 2 bases and J by 1 base, with 6 bases between them. The CDR3 runs 13 residues. Germline V lookup: CDR1 KGHSH, CDR2 LQKENI.

The chain uses TRBV5-8 and TRBJ2-5, with 10 bases matching TRBD2. The CDR3 runs to 15 residues. V gave up 5 bases and J gave up 2 bases; unmatched junction bases: 6. Germline CDR1 SGHTS, CDR2 YDEGEE. CDR3 loop: CASRRGTSEQETQYF. As DNA, the CDR3 is TGTGCCAGCAGGAGGGGGACTAGCGAGCAAGAGACCCAGTACTTC.

In its sample, this clone was seen once. V gene TRBV28 combines with J gene TRBJ1-2; D unclear. The CDR3 has 11 residues. V was pared by 6 bases and J by 8 bases, with 10 bases between. CDR1 and CDR2 (germline): MDHEN, SYDVKM. The CDR3 nucleotides are TGTGCCAGCAGCTCCACTTGGGGCTACACCTTC. Its translation is CASSSTWGYTF.

This clone was counted a single time. This chain joins TRBV7-9 and TRBJ2-3; the D gene is possibly TRBD1 (6 bases). The germline gives CDR1 SEHNR, CDR2 FQNEAQ (reference sequence). This CDR3 contains 13 residues. Trimming removed 5 bases at V and 4 bases at J, with 10 bases between. Here the CDR3 DNA reads TGTGCCAGCAGCCCCACAGGGTCAGATACGCAGTATTTT. This sequence encodes CASSPTGSDTQYF.

The chain is built from TRBV7-2 and TRBJ2-1; 9 bases fit TRBD2. This CDR3 contains 16 residues. The V segment lost 2 bases and the J segment 9 bases; nucleotides outside the gene matches: 11. Germline lookup yields CDR1 SGHTA and CDR2 FQGNSA. The CDR3 reads CASSLIPSGTQGEQFF. The CDR3 DNA reads as TGTGCCAGCAGCTTAATCCCTAGCGGGACTCAGGGTGAGCAGTTCTTC.

This chain uses TRBV6-1 with TRBJ2-7; D is undetermined. There are 10 residues in the CDR3. Trimming removed 6 bases at V and 6 bases at J, with 6 bases between. The germline gives CDR1 MNHNS, CDR2 SASEGT. The CDR3 spells CASSRREQYF. CDR3 bases: TGTGCCAGCAGCCGCCGCGAGCAGTACTTC.

The genes are TRBV5-1 and TRBJ2-7; 7 bases map to TRBD1. Germline V gene lookup returns CDR1 SGHRS and CDR2 YFSETQ. The J segment lost 4 bases and the V segment lost 0 bases, leaving 7 bases of the junction unmatched. There are 15 residues in the CDR3. The CDR3 here is CASSLDGQAGYEQYF. The CDR3 DNA follows: TGCGCCAGCAGCTTGGACGGACAGGCTGGGTACGAGCAGTACTTC.

The CDR3 nucleotides read TGTGCCAGCAGTTTTTACAGCGGGAGTGGAGAGCAGTACTTC. Translated, it gives CASSFYSGSGEQYF. The genes are TRBV28 and TRBJ2-7, with TRBD2 matching over 8 bases. CDR1 and CDR2 (germline): MDHEN, SYDVKM. The CDR3 contains 14 residues. The V segment lost 3 bases and the J segment 7 bases; nucleotides outside the gene matches: 8.

The V call is TRBV4-2, the J call TRBJ1-1, with 10 bases matching TRBD1. Germline values: CDR1 LGHNA, CDR2 YNFKEQ. This CDR3 spans 14 amino acids. Trimming cost V 3 bases and J 7 bases; bases outside gene matches: 5. The CDR3 nucleotides are TGTGCCAGCAGCCAGGACAGGGGGTTTGGTGAAGCTTTCTTT. Translation: CASSQDRGFGEAFF.

This clone is a singleton in its sample. DNA of the CDR3: TGCGCCAGCAGTGTTGTCAGGGAGGAATATGGCTACACCTTC. As protein: CASSVVREEYGYTF. The chain links TRBV10-2 to TRBJ1-2; perhaps TRBD1 as D (5 bases). The ends were cut back, 4 bases at V and 5 bases at J, with 14 bases in the middle. This CDR3 region has 14 residues. The V gene's germline CDR1 is WSHSY and CDR2 SAAADI.

The chain employs TRBV4-1 and TRBJ1-4; D remains ambiguous. The CDR3 is 17 residues long. V shed 1 base and J shed 4 bases, with 16 bases lying between them. The V gene's germline CDR1 is MGHRA and CDR2 YSYEKL. This CDR3 reads CASSQVYGLLGNEKLFF. The CDR3 DNA reads as TGCGCCAGCAGCCAAGTATACGGCCTATTGGGTAATGAAAAACTGTTTTTT.

This chain uses TRBV28 with TRBJ1-2; D call uncertain. The germline gives CDR1 MDHEN, CDR2 SYDVKM. V gave up 1 base and J gave up 6 bases, with 6 bases separating them. The CDR3 is made up of 12 amino acids. The CDR3 DNA reads as TGTGCCAGCAGTTTATATGGTGATGGCTACACCTTC. Amino acids: CASSLYGDGYTF.

The gene calls are TRBV5-1 and TRBJ2-5; 12 bases fit TRBD1. Per the germline V gene, CDR1 is SGHRS and CDR2 is YFSETQ. This CDR3 comprises 13 residues. Losses at the gene ends were 4 bases for V and 5 bases for J; bases not matched to a gene: 0. The CDR3 coding sequence is TGCGCCAGCAGCGGGACAGGGGGCGAGACCCAGTACTTC. Translating gives CASSGTGGETQYF.

Within the sample, this clone is medium-sized. Other DNA sequences of this sample code for an identical CDR3. The chain couples TRBV27 to TRBJ2-2; 9 nucleotides align to TRBD2. The CDR3 runs to 14 residues. The germline CDR1 and CDR2 sequences are MNHEY and SMNVEV (reference sequence). Unmatched junction bases numbered 4, after V lost 7 bases and J lost 4 bases. This CDR3 is CASKGLAFTGELFF. For the CDR3, the DNA is TGTGCCAGCAAAGGACTAGCGTTCACCGGGGAGCTGTTTTTT.

The chain has TRBV15 and TRBJ2-5; TRBD1 matches at 7 bases. Germline V CDR1 and CDR2: LNHNV, YYDKDF (reference sequence). The CDR3 runs to 14 residues. Germline trimming cut 3 bases from V and 5 bases from J; bases unmatched to any gene: 6. This chain's CDR3 is CATSSNRGGETQYF. CDR3 in DNA: TGTGCCACCAGCAGTAACAGGGGCGGGGAGACCCAGTACTTC.